These T cell receptor beta chains were read from a single sample in a study of PD-1 blockade in mismatch repair-deficient tumors. The table came from immunoSEQ multiplex PCR; TCRdb's copy has only in-frame clones and leaves some out. Among fewer than 100,000 clones listed, 81% were seen once. Sequences were derived from peripheral blood, sampled 12 weeks after starting pembrolizumab. These receptors originate from an adult with mismatch repair-deficient cancer. Each CDR3 is given with its conserved first and last residue. A D gene is named only where the DNA matches it firmly. Part of the rows lack a size; the others show once, few, many or a class for expanded clones.

CAWSTGEGNTEAFF | TGTGCCTGGAGCACCGGGGAGGGAAACACTGAAGCTTTCTTT | TRBJ1-1 | - | - | TRBV30
CAWSTGTGRFF | TGTGCCTGGAGTACGGGGACAGGGAGATTCTTT | TRBJ1-1 | - | TRBD1 | TRBV30
CASRGAYSDNEQFF | TGTGCCAGCAGAGGGGCTTATTCCGACAATGAGCAGTTCTTC | TRBJ2-1 | - | - | TRBV27
CASSRTGSNTGELFF | TGTGCCAGCAGTCGGACAGGGAGTAACACCGGGGAGCTGTTTTTT | TRBJ2-2 | - | TRBD1 | TRBV6-5
CASSVDGTGETQYF | TGTGCCAGCAGCGTAGATGGGACAGGAGAGACCCAGTACTTC | TRBJ2-5 | - | TRBD1 | TRBV9
CASSERAYNEQFF | TGTGCCAGCAGTGAGCGGGCGTACAATGAGCAGTTCTTC | TRBJ2-1 | few | - | TRBV6-4
CASSLTLWDTQYF | TGTGCCAGCAGCTTGACCCTTTGGGATACGCAGTATTTT | TRBJ2-3 | - | - | TRBV7-3
CASSSRTSGPYEQYF | TGTGCCAGCAGCTCGAGGACTAGCGGACCCTACGAGCAGTACTTC | TRBJ2-7 | - | TRBD2 | TRBV9
CASSRGVLNYEQYF | TGCGCCAGCAGTCGGGGGGTCCTCAACTACGAGCAGTACTTC | TRBJ2-7 | - | TRBD2 | TRBV4-1
CASSQVGQNTGELFF | TGCGCCAGCAGCCAAGTGGGACAGAACACCGGGGAGCTGTTTTTT | TRBJ2-2 | - | - | TRBV4-3
CASSLEPATDTQYF | TGTGCCAGCAGCTTAGAACCTGCCACAGATACGCAGTATTTT | TRBJ2-3 | - | - | TRBV7-3
CSVVDMAKNIQYF | TGCAGCGTTGTTGACATGGCCAAAAACATTCAGTACTTC | TRBJ2-4 | - | - | TRBV29-1
CASNADTQYF | TGTGCCAGCAACGCAGATACGCAGTATTTT | TRBJ2-3 | once | - | TRBV21-1
CASSQELAGAVDTQYF | TGCGCCAGCAGCCAAGAGCTAGCGGGAGCGGTAGATACGCAGTATTTT | TRBJ2-3 | - | TRBD2 | TRBV4-3
CASSSHTYEQYF | TGTGCCAGCAGCTCCCACACCTACGAGCAGTACTTC | TRBJ2-7 | few | - | TRBV7-9